The clone carrying this TCR beta chain came up a few times. The antigen is undetermined. This record comes from a study of T-cell reconstitution after alpha-beta-depleted transplantation in children. Study findings and constraints: At the one-year point after transplant, T-cell counts and TCRbeta diversity were found to come mostly from T cells that had been newly produced. There were some patients whose high TCRbeta diversity at day 60 came from surviving recipient T cells and thymic progenitors. Several hundred graft clones that had expanded were reportedly the source of alpha-beta T cells about two months after transplant.

Trimming removed 2 bases at V and 4 bases at J, with 14 bases between. The CDR3 length is 15 residues. Per the germline V gene, CDR1 is MNHEY and CDR2 is SMNVEV (reference sequence). This sample's TCRbeta library carried unique molecular identifier barcodes. TCRdb processed the PCR reads anew with MiXCR; each CDR3 protein has one entry. The sample consists of around 960,000 distinct CDR3 sequences, about 31% of them appearing once. Specimen: PBMCs, mostly from graft donor cells, collected 360 days after TCRalphabeta/CD19-depleted stem cell transplant. The TCR comes from a boy in the first two years of life who had a stem cell transplant for SCID, so the T cells may come from the graft donor. The chain links TRBV27 to TRBJ2-5; D might be TRBD1 (5 bases). The CDR3 nucleotides are TGTGCCAGCAGTTTAACATGGGCAGGGCCAGAGACCCAGTACTTC. Residues: CASSLTWAGPETQYF.